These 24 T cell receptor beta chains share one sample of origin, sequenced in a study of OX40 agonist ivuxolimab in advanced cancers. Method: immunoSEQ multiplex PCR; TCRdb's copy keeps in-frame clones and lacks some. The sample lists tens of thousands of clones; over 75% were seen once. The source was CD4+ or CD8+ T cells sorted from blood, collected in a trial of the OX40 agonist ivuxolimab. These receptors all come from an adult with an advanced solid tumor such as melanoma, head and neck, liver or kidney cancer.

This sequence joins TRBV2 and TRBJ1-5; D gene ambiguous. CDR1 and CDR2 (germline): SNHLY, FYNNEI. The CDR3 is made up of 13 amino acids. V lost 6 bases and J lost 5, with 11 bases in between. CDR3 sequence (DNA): TGTGCCAGCAGGGCGGGGATAGATCAGCCCCAGCATTTT. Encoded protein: CASRAGIDQPQHF. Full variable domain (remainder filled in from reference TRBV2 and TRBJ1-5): EPEVTQTPSHQVTQMGQEVILRCVPISNHLYFYWYRQILGQKVEFLVSFYNNEISEKSEIFDDQFSVERPDGSNFTLKIRSTKLEDSAMYFCASRAGIDQPQHFGDGTRLSIL.

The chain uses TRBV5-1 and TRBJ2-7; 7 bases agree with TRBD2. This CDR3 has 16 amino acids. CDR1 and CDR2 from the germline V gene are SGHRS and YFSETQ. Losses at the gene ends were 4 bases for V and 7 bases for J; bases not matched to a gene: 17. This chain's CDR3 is CASSLEGTGGLREQYF. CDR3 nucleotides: TGCGCCAGCAGCCTAGAGGGGACGGGGGGTTTGAGGGAGCAGTACTTC. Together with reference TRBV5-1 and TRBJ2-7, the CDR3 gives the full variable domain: KAGVTQTPRYLIKTRGQQVTLSCSPISGHRSVSWYQQTPGQGLQFLFEYFSETQRNKGNFPGRFSGRQFSNSRSEMNVSTLELGDSALYLCASSLEGTGGLREQYFGPGTRLTVT.

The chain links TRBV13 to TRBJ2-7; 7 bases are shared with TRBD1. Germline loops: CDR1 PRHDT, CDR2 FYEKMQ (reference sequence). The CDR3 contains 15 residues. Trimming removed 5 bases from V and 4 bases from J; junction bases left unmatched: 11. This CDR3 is CASSQIRDSSYEQYF. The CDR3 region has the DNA TGTGCCAGCAGCCAAATCCGGGACAGCTCGTACGAGCAGTACTTC.

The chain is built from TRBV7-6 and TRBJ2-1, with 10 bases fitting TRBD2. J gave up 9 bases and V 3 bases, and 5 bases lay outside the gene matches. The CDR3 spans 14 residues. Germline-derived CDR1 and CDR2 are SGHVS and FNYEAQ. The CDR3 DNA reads TGTGCCAGCAGCTTGGGGCCTAGCGGGAGTGAGCAGTTCTTC. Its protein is CASSLGPSGSEQFF. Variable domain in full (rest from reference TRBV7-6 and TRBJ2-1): GAGVSQSPRYKVTKRGQDVALRCDPISGHVSLYWYRQALGQGPEFLTYFNYEAQQDKSGLPNDRFSAERPEGSISTLTIQRTEQRDSAMYRCASSLGPSGSEQFFGPGTRLTVL.

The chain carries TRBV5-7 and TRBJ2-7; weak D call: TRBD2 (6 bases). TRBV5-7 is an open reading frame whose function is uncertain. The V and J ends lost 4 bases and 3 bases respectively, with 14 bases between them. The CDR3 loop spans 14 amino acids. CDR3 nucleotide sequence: TGTGCCAGCAGCCTATCCGGGCGGGACTACGAGCAGTACTTC. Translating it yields CASSLSGRDYEQYF.

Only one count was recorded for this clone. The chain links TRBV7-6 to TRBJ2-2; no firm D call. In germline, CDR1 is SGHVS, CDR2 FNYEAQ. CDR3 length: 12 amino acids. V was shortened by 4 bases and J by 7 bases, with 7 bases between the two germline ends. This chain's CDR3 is CASSSILGELFF. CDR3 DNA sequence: TGTGCCAGCAGCTCAATTCTCGGGGAGCTGTTTTTT.

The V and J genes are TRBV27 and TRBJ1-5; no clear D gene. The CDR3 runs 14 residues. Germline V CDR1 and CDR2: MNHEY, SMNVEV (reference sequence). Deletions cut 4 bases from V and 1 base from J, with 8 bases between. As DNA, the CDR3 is TGTGCCAGCAGTTATGGGTCCAGCAATCAGCCCCAGCATTTT. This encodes CASSYGSSNQPQHF.

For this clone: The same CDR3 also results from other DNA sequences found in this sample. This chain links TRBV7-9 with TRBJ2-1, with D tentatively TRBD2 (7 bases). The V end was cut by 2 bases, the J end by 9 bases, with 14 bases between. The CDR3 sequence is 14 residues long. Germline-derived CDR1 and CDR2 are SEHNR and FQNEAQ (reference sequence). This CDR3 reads CASSLMAGATEQFF. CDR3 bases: TGTGCCAGCAGCTTAATGGCGGGGGCGACTGAGCAGTTCTTC. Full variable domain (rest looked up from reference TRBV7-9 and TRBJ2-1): DTGVSQNPRHKITKRGQNVTFRCDPISEHNRLYWYRQTLGQGPEFLTYFQNEAQLEKSRLLSDRFSAERPKGSFSTLEIQRTEQGDSAMYLCASSLMAGATEQFFGPGTRLTVL.

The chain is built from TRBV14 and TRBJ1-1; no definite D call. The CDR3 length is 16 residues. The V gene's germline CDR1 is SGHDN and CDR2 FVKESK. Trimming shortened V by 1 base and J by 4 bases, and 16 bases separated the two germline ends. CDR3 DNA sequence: TGTGCCAGCAGCCAAGGTTCCTATCAAGTTTTCACTGAAGCTTTCTTT. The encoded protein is CASSQGSYQVFTEAFF.

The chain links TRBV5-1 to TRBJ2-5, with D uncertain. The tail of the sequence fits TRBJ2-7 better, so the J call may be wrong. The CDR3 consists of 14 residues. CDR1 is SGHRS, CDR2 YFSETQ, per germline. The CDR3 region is CASSDRRSSYEQYF. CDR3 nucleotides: TGCGCCAGCAGCGACCGCCGGAGCTCCTACGAGCAGTACTTC.

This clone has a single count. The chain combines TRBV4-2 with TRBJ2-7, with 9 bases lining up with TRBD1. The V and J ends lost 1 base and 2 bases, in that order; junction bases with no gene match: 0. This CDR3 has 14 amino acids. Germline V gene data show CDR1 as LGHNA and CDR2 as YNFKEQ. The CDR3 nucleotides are TGTGCCAGCAGCCAAGGACAGGGGGCCTACGAGCAGTACTTC. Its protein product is CASSQGQGAYEQYF.

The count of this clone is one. The CDR3 here is CASTARQGVNTEAFF. For the CDR3, the DNA is TGTGCCAGCACGGCTAGACAGGGAGTGAACACTGAAGCTTTCTTT. The chain couples TRBV2 to TRBJ1-1, with 7 positions matching TRBD1. J lost 0 bases, V lost 7 bases, and 8 bases had no gene match. The CDR3 has 15 residues. Germline lookup yields CDR1 SNHLY and CDR2 FYNNEI. Combining the CDR3 with reference TRBV2 and TRBJ1-1 gives the whole variable domain EPEVTQTPSHQVTQMGQEVILRCVPISNHLYFYWYRQILGQKVEFLVSFYNNEISEKSEIFDDQFSVERPDGSNFTLKIRSTKLEDSAMYFCASTARQGVNTEAFFGQGTRLTVV.

The CDR3 region is CAWSEDRYEQYF. The CDR3, as DNA: TGTGCCTGGAGTGAGGACAGATACGAGCAGTACTTC. The chain links TRBV30 to TRBJ2-7; TRBD1 might be the D (6 bases). V dropped 1 base and J dropped 4 bases, with 8 bases sitting between them. Germline CDR1 GTSNPN, CDR2 SVGIG (reference sequence). The CDR3 length is 12 residues. The variable domain in full, with the rest retrieved from reference TRBV30 and TRBJ2-7, is SQTIHQWPATLVQPVGSPLSLECTVEGTSNPNLYWYRQAAGRGLQLLFYSVGIGQISSEVPQNLSASRPQDRQFILSSKKLLLSDSGFYLCAWSEDRYEQYFGPGTRLTVT.

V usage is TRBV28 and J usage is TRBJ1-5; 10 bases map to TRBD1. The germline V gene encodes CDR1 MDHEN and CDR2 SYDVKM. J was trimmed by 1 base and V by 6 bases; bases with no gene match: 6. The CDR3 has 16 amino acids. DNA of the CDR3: TGTGCCAGCAGAAAGGGACAGGGGAAGAGCAATCAGCCCCAGCATTTT. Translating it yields CASRKGQGKSNQPQHF.

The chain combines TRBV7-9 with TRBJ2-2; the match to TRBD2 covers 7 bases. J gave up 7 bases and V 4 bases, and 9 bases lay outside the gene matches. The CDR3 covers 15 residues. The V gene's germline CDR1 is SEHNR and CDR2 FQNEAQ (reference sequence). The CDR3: CASSSGLVKGGELFF. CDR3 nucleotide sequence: TGTGCCAGCAGCTCCGGACTAGTGAAGGGCGGGGAGCTGTTTTTT.

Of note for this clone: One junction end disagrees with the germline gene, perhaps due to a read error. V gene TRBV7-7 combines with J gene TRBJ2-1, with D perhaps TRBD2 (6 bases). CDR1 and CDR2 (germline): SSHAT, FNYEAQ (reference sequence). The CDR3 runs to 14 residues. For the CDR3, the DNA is TGTGCTAGCAGCCCCGGAGGTAGCGGACGTGAGCAGTTCTTC. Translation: CASSPGGSGREQFF.

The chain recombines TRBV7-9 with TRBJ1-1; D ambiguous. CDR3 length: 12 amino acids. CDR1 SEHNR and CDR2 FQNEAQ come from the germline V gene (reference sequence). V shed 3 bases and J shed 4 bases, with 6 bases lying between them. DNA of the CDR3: TGTGCCAGCAGCTTGGCGGGCACTGAAGCTTTCTTT. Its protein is CASSLAGTEAFF. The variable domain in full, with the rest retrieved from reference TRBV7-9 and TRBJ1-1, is DTGVSQNPRHKITKRGQNVTFRCDPISEHNRLYWYRQTLGQGPEFLTYFQNEAQLEKSRLLSDRFSAERPKGSFSTLEIQRTEQGDSAMYLCASSLAGTEAFFGQGTRLTVV.

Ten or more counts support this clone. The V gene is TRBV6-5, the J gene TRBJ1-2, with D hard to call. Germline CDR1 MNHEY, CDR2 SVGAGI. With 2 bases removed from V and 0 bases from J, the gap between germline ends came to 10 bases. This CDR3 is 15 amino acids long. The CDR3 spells CASSYVRETNYGYTF. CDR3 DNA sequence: TGTGCCAGCAGTTACGTCCGGGAAACTAACTATGGCTACACCTTC.

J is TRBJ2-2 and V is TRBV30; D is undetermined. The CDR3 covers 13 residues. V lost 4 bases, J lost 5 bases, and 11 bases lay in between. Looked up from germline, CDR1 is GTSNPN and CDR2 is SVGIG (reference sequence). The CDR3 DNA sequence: TGTGCCTGGAAACTATCTTTGACCGGGGAGCTGTTTTTT. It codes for CAWKLSLTGELFF.

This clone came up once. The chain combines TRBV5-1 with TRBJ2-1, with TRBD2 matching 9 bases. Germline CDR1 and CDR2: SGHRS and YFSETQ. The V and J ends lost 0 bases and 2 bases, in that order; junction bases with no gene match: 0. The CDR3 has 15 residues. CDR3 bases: TGCGCCAGCAGCTTGGGGACTAGCGCCTACAATGAGCAGTTCTTC. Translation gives CASSLGTSAYNEQFF.

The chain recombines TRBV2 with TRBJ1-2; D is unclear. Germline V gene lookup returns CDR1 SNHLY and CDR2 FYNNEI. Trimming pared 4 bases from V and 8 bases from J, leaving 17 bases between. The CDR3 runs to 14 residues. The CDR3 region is CASSGAAPPDGYTF. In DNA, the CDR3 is TGTGCCAGCAGTGGAGCGGCCCCCCCGGACGGCTACACCTTC. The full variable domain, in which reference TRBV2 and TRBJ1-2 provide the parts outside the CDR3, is EPEVTQTPSHQVTQMGQEVILRCVPISNHLYFYWYRQILGQKVEFLVSFYNNEISEKSEIFDDQFSVERPDGSNFTLKIRSTKLEDSAMYFCASSGAAPPDGYTFGSGTRLTVV.

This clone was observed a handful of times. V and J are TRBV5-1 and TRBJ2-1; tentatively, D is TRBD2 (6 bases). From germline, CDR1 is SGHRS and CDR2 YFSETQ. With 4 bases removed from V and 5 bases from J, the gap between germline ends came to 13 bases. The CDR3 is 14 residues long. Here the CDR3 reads CASSVSGVDNEQFF. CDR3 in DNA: TGCGCCAGCAGCGTTTCGGGAGTGGACAATGAGCAGTTCTTC. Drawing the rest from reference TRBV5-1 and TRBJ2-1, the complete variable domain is KAGVTQTPRYLIKTRGQQVTLSCSPISGHRSVSWYQQTPGQGLQFLFEYFSETQRNKGNFPGRFSGRQFSNSRSEMNVSTLELGDSALYLCASSVSGVDNEQFFGPGTRLTVL.

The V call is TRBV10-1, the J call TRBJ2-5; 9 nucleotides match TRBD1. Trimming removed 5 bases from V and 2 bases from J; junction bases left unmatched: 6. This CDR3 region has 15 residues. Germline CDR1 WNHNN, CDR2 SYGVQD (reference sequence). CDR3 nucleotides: TGCGCCAGCAGTCCTGGGACAGGGATTCAAGAGACCCAGTACTTC. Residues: CASSPGTGIQETQYF.

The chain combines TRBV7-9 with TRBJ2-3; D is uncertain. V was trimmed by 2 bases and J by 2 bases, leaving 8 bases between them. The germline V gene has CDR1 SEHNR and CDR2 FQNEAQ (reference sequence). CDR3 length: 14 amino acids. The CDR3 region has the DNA TGTGCCAGCAGCTTATTAGAGGACACAGATACGCAGTATTTT. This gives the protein CASSLLEDTDTQYF.